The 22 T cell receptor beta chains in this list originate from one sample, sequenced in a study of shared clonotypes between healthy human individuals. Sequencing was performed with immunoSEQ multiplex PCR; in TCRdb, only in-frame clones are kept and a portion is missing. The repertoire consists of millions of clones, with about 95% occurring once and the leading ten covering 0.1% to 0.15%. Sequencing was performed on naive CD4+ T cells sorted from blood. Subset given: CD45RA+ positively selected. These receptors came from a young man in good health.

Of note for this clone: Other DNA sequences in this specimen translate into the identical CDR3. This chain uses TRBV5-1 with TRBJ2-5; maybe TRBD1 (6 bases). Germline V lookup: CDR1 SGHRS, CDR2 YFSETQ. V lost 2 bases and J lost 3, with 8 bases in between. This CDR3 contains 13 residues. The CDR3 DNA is TGCGCCAGCAGCTTTCCAGGGGAAGAGACCCAGTACTTC. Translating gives CASSFPGEETQYF.

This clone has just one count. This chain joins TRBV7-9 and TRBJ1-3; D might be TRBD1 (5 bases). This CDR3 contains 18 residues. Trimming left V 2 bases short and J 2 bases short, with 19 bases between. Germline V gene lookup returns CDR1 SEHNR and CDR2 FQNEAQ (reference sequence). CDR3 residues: CASSLTPSGGGTGNTIYF. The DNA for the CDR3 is TGTGCCAGCAGCTTAACCCCCTCCGGGGGAGGAACTGGAAACACCATATATTTT.

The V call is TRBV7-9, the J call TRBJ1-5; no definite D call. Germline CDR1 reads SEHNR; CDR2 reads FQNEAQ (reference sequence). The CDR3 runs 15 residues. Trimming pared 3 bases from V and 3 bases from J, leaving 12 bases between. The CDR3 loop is CASSFGGGSNQPQHF. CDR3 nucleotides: TGTGCCAGCAGCTTTGGAGGCGGATCCAATCAGCCCCAGCATTTT.

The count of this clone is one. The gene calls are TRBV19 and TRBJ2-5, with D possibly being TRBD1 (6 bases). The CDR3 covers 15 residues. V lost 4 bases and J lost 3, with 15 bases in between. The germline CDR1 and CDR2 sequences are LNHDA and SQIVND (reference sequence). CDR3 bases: TGTGCCAGTAGTAGACTGGAACCAGGGGAAGAGACCCAGTACTTC. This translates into CASSRLEPGEETQYF.

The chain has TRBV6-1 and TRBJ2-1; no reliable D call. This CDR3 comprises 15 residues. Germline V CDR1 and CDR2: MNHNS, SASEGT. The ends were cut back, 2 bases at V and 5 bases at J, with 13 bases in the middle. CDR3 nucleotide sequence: TGTGCCAGCAGTGAACTGGCGAAACGGGACAATGAGCAGTTCTTC. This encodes CASSELAKRDNEQFF.

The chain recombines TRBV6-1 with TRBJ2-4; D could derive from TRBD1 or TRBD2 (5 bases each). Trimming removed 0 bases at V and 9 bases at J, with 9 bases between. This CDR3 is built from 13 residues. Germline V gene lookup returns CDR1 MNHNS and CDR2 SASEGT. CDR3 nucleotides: TGTGCCAGCAGTGAAGCCAGGGCGGGCATTCAGTACTTC. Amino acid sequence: CASSEARAGIQYF.

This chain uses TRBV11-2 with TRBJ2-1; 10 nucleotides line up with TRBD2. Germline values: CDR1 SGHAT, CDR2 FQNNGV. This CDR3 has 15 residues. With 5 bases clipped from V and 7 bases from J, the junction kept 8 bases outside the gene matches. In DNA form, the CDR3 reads TGTGCCAGCAGCGGGCGGCTAGCGGGAGTTAATGAGCAGTTCTTC. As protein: CASSGRLAGVNEQFF.

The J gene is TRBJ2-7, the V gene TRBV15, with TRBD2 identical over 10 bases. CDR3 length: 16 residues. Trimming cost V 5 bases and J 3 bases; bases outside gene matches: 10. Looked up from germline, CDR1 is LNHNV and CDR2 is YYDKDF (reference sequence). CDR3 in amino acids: CATSRGSSGRVYEQYF. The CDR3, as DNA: TGTGCCACCAGCCGAGGGTCTAGCGGGAGAGTCTACGAGCAGTACTTC.

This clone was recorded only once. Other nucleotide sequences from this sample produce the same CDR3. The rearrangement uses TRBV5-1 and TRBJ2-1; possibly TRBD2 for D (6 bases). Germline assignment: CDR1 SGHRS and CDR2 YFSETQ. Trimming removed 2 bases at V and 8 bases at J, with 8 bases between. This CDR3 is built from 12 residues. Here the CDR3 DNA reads TGCGCCAGCAGCTTCCCGGGGGATGAGCAGTTCTTC. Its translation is CASSFPGDEQFF.

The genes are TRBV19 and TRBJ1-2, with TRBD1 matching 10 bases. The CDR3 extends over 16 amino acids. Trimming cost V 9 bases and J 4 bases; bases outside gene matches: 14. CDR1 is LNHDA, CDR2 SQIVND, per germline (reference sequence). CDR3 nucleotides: TGTGCCAGCACAACCCCGGGACAGGGGTTTCGCTATGGCTACACCTTC. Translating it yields CASTTPGQGFRYGYTF.

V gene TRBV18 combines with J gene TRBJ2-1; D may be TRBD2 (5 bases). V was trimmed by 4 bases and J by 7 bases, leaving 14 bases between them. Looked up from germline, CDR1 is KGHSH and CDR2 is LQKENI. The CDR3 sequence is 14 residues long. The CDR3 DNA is TGTGCCAGCTCACGCGAGGGCGCCTTGAATGAGCAGTTCTTC. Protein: CASSREGALNEQFF.

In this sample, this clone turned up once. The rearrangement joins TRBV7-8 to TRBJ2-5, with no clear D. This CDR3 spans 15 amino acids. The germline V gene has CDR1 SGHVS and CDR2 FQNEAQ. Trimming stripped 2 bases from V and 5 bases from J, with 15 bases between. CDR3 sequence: CASSLLGGGRETQYF. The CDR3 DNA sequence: TGTGCCAGCAGCTTATTGGGTGGTGGGCGGGAGACCCAGTACTTC.

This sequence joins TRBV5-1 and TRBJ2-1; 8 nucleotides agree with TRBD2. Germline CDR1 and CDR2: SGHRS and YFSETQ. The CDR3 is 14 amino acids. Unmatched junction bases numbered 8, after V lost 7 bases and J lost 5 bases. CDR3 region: CASGQSGSNNEQFF. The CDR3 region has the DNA TGCGCCAGCGGCCAAAGCGGGAGTAACAATGAGCAGTTCTTC.

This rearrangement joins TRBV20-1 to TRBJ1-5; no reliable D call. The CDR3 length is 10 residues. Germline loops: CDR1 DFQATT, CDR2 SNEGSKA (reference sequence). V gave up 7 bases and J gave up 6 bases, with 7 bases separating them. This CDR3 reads CSVASQPQHF. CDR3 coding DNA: TGCAGTGTCGCGAGTCAGCCCCAGCATTTT.

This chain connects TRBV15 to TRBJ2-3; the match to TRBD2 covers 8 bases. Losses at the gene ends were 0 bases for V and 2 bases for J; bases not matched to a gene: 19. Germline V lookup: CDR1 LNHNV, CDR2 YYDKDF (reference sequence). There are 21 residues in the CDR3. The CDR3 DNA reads TGTGCCACCAGCAGAGATTATATGGGACTAGGGCCATATGGGGCCACAGATACGCAGTATTTT. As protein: CATSRDYMGLGPYGATDTQYF.

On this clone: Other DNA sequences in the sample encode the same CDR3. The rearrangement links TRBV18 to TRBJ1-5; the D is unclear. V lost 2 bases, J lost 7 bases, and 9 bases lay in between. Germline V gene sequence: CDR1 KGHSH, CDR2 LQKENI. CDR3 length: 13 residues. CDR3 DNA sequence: TGTGCCAGCTCACCAATCTCGGACCAGCCCCAGCATTTT. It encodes CASSPISDQPQHF.

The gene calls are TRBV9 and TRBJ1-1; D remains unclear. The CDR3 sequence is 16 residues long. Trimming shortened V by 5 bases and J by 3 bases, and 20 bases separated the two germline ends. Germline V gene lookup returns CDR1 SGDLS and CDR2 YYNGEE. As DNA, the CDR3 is TGTGCCAGCAGATTAAGGCGGGTCCAGGAGGACACTGAAGCTTTCTTT. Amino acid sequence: CASRLRRVQEDTEAFF.

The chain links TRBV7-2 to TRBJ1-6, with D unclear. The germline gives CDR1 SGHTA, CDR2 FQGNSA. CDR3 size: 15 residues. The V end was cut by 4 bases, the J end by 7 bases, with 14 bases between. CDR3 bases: TGTGCCAGCAGCTCAGGACTGCAGCTGAATTCACCCCTCCACTTT. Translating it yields CASSSGLQLNSPLHF. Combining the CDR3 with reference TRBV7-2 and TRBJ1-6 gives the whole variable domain GAGVSQSPSNKVTEKGKDVELRCDPISGHTALYWYRQSLGQGLEFLIYFQGNSAPDKSGLPSDRFSAERTGGSVSTLTIQRTQQEDSAVYLCASSSGLQLNSPLHFGNGTRLTVT.

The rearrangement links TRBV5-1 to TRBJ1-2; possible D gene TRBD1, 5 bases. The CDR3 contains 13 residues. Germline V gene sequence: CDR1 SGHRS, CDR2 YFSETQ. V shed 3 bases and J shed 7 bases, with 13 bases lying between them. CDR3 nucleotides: TGCGCCAGCAGCTGGGACGGATCTGGTGGCTACACCTTC. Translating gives CASSWDGSGGYTF. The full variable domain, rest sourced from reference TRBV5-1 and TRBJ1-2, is KAGVTQTPRYLIKTRGQQVTLSCSPISGHRSVSWYQQTPGQGLQFLFEYFSETQRNKGNFPGRFSGRQFSNSRSEMNVSTLELGDSALYLCASSWDGSGGYTFGSGTRLTVV.

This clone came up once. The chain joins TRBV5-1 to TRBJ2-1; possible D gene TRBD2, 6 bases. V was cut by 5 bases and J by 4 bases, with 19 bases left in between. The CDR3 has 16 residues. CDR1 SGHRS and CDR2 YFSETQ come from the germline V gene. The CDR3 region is CASSSGLAFKYNEQFF. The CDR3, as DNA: TGCGCCAGCAGTTCGGGACTCGCCTTTAAATACAATGAGCAGTTCTTC.

CDR3 loop: CASRHTGGWDTGELFF. CDR3 bases: TGTGCCAGCAGACATACAGGGGGCTGGGACACCGGGGAGCTGTTTTTT. This rearrangement joins TRBV11-2 to TRBJ2-2; 9 bases line up with TRBD1. The germline CDR1 and CDR2 sequences are SGHAT and FQNNGV. The trim removed 6 bases at V and 3 bases at J, leaving 8 bases unmatched. This CDR3 has 16 residues.

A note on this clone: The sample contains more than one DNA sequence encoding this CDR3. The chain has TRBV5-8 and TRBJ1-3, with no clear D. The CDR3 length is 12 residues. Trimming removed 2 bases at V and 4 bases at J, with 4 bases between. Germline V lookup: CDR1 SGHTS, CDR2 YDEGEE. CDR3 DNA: TGTGCCAGCAGCTTAACCGGAAACACCATATATTTT. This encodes CASSLTGNTIYF.